This T cell receptor beta chain was sequenced in a study of post-analysis software for immune sequencing data. Study-level points and caveats: Controls had lower frequencies than patients of roughly five TRBV segments, which included TRBV5-6, TRBV5-1 and TRBV20-1. Those with multiple sclerosis, the patient group, showed significantly lower normalized Chao1 diversity than controls. Strong co-clustering by F measure linked samples that shared a preparation batch.

In germline, CDR1 is SGHAT, CDR2 FQNNGV. The CDR3 consists of 16 residues. With V trimmed by 1 base and J by 2 bases, 6 bases remained unmatched. Tagging with unique molecular identifiers was a feature of the TCR beta cDNA libraries. Researchers reported 400,000 to 550,000 cDNA molecules coming from about 0.98 to 11 million T cells. TCRdb reprocessed the PCR reads with MiXCR, giving one entry per CDR3 protein. This table holds roughly 180,000 distinct CDR3 sequences, approximately 28% found once. This clonotype showed up just a few times. Its antigen is not known. The sequence was collected from a girl aged 10 to 17 with multiple sclerosis. The sample comprised blood. The chain has TRBV11-2 and TRBJ2-5; 8 bases line up with TRBD2. The CDR3 region is CASSLGPGGIQETQYF. In nucleotides, the CDR3 is TGTGCCAGCAGCTTAGGTCCGGGAGGGATACAAGAGACCCAGTACTTC. The entire variable domain, with the rest obtained from reference TRBV11-2 and TRBJ2-5, is as follows: EAGVAQSPRYKIIEKRQSVAFWCNPISGHATLYWYQQILGQGPKLLIQFQNNGVVDDSQLPKDRFSAERLKGVDSTLKIQPAKLEDSAVYLCASSLGPGGIQETQYFGPGTRLLVL.